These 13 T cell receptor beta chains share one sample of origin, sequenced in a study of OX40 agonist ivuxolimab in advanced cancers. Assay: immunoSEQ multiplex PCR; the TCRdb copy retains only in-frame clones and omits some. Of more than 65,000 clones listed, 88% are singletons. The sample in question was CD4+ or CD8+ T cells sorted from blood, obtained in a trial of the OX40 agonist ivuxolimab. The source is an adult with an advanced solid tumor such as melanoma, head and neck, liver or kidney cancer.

CDR3 sequence reads: CASSQEVDRDTEAFF. For the CDR3, the DNA is TGCGCCAGCAGCCAAGAGGTGGACAGGGACACTGAAGCTTTCTTT. The J gene is TRBJ1-1, the V gene TRBV4-1; 8 positions agree with TRBD1. V lost 0 bases to trimming and J lost 3 bases; unmatched junction nucleotides: 3. CDR1 is MGHRA and CDR2 is YSYEKL in the germline V gene. The CDR3 spans 15 residues.

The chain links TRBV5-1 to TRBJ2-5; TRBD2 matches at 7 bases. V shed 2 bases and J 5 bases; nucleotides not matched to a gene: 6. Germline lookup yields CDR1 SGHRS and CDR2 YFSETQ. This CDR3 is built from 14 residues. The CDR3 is CASSFLSGDETQYF. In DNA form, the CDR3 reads TGCGCCAGCAGCTTCCTAAGCGGGGACGAGACCCAGTACTTC.

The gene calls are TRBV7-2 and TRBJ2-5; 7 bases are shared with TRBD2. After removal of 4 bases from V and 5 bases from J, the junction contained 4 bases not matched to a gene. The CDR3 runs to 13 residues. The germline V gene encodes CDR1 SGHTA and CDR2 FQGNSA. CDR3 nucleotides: TGTGCCAGCAGCTGGCGGGGGAAGGAGACCCAGTACTTC. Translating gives CASSWRGKETQYF.

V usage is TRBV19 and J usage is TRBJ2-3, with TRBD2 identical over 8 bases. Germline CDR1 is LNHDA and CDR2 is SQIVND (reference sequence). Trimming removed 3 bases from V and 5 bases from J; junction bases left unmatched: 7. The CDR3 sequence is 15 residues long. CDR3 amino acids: CASSMRRGVEDTQYF. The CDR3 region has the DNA TGTGCCAGTAGTATGCGGCGGGGGGTGGAAGATACGCAGTATTTT.

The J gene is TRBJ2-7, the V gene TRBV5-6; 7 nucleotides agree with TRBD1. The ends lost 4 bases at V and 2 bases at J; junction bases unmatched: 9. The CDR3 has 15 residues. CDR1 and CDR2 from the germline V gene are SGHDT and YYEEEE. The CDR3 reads CASSVIQGMTYEQYF. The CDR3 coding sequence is TGTGCCAGCAGCGTTATACAGGGGATGACCTACGAGCAGTACTTC. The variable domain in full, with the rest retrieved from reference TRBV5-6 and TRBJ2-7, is DAGVTQSPTHLIKTRGQQVTLRCSPKSGHDTVSWYQQALGQGPQFIFQYYEEEERQRGNFPDRFSGHQFPNYSSELNVNALLLGDSALYLCASSVIQGMTYEQYFGPGTRLTVT.

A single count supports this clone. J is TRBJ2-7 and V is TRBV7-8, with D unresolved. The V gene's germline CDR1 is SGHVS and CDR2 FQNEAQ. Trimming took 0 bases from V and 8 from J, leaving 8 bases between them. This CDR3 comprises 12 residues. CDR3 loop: CASSLARSQQYF. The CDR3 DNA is TGTGCCAGCAGCTTAGCCAGGTCCCAGCAGTACTTC.

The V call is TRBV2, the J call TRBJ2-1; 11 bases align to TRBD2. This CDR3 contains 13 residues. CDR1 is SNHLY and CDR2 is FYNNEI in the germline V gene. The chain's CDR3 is CASGGDRYNEQFF. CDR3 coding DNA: TGTGCTAGCGGGGGGGACAGATACAATGAGCAGTTCTTC.

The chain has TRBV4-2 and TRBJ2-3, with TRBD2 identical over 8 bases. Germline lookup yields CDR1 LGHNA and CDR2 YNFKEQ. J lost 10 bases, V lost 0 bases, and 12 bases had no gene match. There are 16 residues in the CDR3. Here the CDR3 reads CASSQELGLDGFSQYF. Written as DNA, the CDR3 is TGTGCCAGCAGCCAAGAGCTGGGACTAGATGGTTTTTCGCAGTATTTT.

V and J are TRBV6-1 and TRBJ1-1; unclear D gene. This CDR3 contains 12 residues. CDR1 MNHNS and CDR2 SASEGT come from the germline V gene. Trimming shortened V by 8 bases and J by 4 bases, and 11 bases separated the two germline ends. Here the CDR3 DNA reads TGTGCCAGCGATCGGGGAGTCACTGAAGCTTTCTTT. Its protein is CASDRGVTEAFF.

DNA for the CDR3: TGTGCCAGCAGCTTAGACGCAGGGGCTCGGTACGAGCAGTACTTC. It encodes CASSLDAGARYEQYF. The chain couples TRBV7-2 to TRBJ2-7; maybe TRBD1 (6 bases). This CDR3 contains 15 residues. V lost 1 base and J 4 bases, leaving 14 bases between the germline ends. The germline gives CDR1 SGHTA, CDR2 FQGNSA.

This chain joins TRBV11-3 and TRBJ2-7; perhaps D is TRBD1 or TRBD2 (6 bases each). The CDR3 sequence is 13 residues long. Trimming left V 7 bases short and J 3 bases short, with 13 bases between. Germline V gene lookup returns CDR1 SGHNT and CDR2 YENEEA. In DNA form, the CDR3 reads TGTGCCAGCACAGGAGGGGGGAGCTACGAGCAGTACTTC. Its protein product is CASTGGGSYEQYF.

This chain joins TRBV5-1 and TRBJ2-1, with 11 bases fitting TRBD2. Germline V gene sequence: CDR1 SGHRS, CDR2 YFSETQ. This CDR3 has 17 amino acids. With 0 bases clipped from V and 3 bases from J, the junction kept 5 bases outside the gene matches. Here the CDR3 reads CASSLASSGGYYNEQFF. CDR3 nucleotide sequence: TGCGCCAGCAGCTTGGCGTCTAGCGGGGGGTACTACAATGAGCAGTTCTTC.

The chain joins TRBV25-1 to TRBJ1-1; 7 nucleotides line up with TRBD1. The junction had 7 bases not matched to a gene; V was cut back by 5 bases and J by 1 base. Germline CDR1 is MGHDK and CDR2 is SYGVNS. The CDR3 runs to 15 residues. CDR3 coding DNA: TGTGCCAGCAGTAATCCCCGACAGGGGAACACTGAAGCTTTCTTT. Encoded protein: CASSNPRQGNTEAFF.